The 20 T cell receptor beta chains listed next were all sequenced from one sample in a study of shared clonotypes between healthy human individuals. TCRdb's copy holds only in-frame clones and misses some; the assay was immunoSEQ multiplex PCR. The sample has 2,500,000 or so clones; approximately 90% are singletons. Input material: naive CD4+ T cells from PBMCs. Subset indicated: CD45RA+ positively selected. The receptor set was obtained from a man between 18 and 35 years old in good health. Some clones in this sample may be carry-over from other donors' samples.

This clone was seen a single time. The chain carries TRBV7-9 and TRBJ2-7; 7 positions match TRBD1. Trimming at V came to 4 bases and at J to 5 bases, leaving 17 bases not matched to a gene. There are 17 residues in the CDR3. Germline assignment: CDR1 SEHNR and CDR2 FQNEAQ (reference sequence). CDR3 protein: CASSYNRGADRVDEQYF. The CDR3 DNA reads TGTGCCAGCAGCTATAACAGGGGAGCTGACAGGGTCGACGAGCAGTACTTC.

This rearrangement joins TRBV2 to TRBJ2-7; possible D gene TRBD2, 6 bases. Germline CDR1 and CDR2: SNHLY and FYNNEI. V was cut by 6 bases and J by 2 bases, with 17 bases left in between. CDR3 length: 15 amino acids. CDR3 sequence reads: CASSASELETYEQYF. The DNA of the CDR3 is TGTGCCAGCAGCGCTAGCGAGCTAGAAACCTACGAGCAGTACTTC.

For this clone: The junction does not match germline at one end; this may be a read error. This chain joins TRBV30 and TRBJ2-2; D may be TRBD1 or TRBD2 (5 bases each). The CDR3 has 14 residues. Germline V gene sequence: CDR1 GTSNPN, CDR2 SVGIG (reference sequence). The CDR3 is CAGWDDANTGELFF. The CDR3 bases are TGTGCCGGCTGGGACGACGCGAATACCGGGGAGCTGTTTTTT.

The gene calls are TRBV15 and TRBJ2-7; 9 bases map to TRBD2. Germline V gene data show CDR1 as LNHNV and CDR2 as YYDKDF (reference sequence). The CDR3 consists of 15 residues. The V gene end was trimmed by 0 bases and the J gene end by 6 bases; junction bases not matched to a gene: 6. CDR3 region: CATSRDRSGGREQYF. Here the CDR3 DNA reads TGTGCCACCAGCAGAGATAGAAGCGGGGGGCGCGAGCAGTACTTC.

The chain employs TRBV19 and TRBJ1-5; unclear D gene. V was pared by 5 bases and J by 2 bases, with 13 bases between. Germline loops: CDR1 LNHDA, CDR2 SQIVND (reference sequence). This CDR3 is 15 amino acids long. The CDR3 loop reads CASSRSRVGNQPQHF. In nucleotides, the CDR3 is TGTGCCAGTAGTCGTTCGAGGGTGGGCAATCAGCCCCAGCATTTT.

The V and J genes are TRBV5-4 and TRBJ1-1, with D unclear. The germline gives CDR1 SGHNT, CDR2 YYREEE (reference sequence). The CDR3 contains 12 residues. V dropped 4 bases and J dropped 3 bases, with 7 bases sitting between them. This CDR3 is CASSDTYTEAFF. CDR3 nucleotides: TGTGCCAGCAGCGACACTTACACTGAAGCTTTCTTT.

This chain links TRBV27 with TRBJ2-6, with D maybe TRBD2 (5 bases). V lost 0 bases, J lost 4 bases, and 13 bases lay in between. Germline assignment: CDR1 MNHEY and CDR2 SMNVEV (reference sequence). The CDR3 consists of 17 residues. The CDR3 DNA is TGTGCCAGCAGTTTATCAGCCCCCTCGGGAGGGGCCAACGTCCTGACTTTC. Translating it yields CASSLSAPSGGANVLTF.

The chain joins TRBV7-2 to TRBJ2-3, with D tentatively TRBD1 (6 bases). The V end was cut by 4 bases, the J end by 5 bases, with 10 bases between. The germline gives CDR1 SGHTA, CDR2 FQGNSA. This CDR3 comprises 13 residues. In DNA, the CDR3 is TGTGCCAGCAGCTCCAGGGGCGGAGATACGCAGTATTTT. Its protein is CASSSRGGDTQYF. Complete variable domain (other parts from reference TRBV7-2 and TRBJ2-3): GAGVSQSPSNKVTEKGKDVELRCDPISGHTALYWYRQSLGQGLEFLIYFQGNSAPDKSGLPSDRFSAERTGGSVSTLTIQRTQQEDSAVYLCASSSRGGDTQYFGPGTRLTVL.

This clone is a singleton in its sample. The chain has TRBV28 and TRBJ1-4; 7 positions match TRBD1. This CDR3 contains 13 residues. Germline CDR1 reads MDHEN; CDR2 reads SYDVKM. Trimming cost V 10 bases and J 8 bases; bases outside gene matches: 10. CDR3 coding DNA: TGTGCCACAAGACAGGGACTTAGGGAAAAACTGTTTTTT. This codes for CATRQGLREKLFF.

The chain links TRBV7-3 to TRBJ1-5; D unclear. Germline CDR1 and CDR2: SGHTA and FQGTGA. CDR3 length: 13 amino acids. V lost 0 bases to trimming and J lost 4 bases, with 4 bases between them. The CDR3 DNA follows: TGTGCCAGCAGCTTAACGAATAATCAGCCCCAGCATTTT. Translation gives CASSLTNNQPQHF.

As concerns this clone: At the DNA level, this CDR3 is encoded by other sequences in the same sample as well. The V gene is TRBV15, the J gene TRBJ2-5; 7 bases align to TRBD1. Germline V gene lookup returns CDR1 LNHNV and CDR2 YYDKDF (reference sequence). The CDR3 covers 14 residues. J was trimmed by 4 bases and V by 3 bases; bases with no gene match: 5. For the CDR3, the DNA is TGTGCCACCAGCAGGGCAGGGGGTCGAGAGACCCAGTACTTC. It is translated as CATSRAGGRETQYF.

This chain uses TRBV27 with TRBJ2-4, with a possible D match to TRBD2 (6 bases). With 6 bases removed from V and 9 bases from J, the gap between germline ends came to 24 bases. The germline V gene has CDR1 MNHEY and CDR2 SMNVEV (reference sequence). The CDR3 is 16 residues long. The CDR3 loop is CASRKGLSNALGIQYF. CDR3 nucleotide sequence: TGTGCCAGCAGGAAGGGACTCTCCAATGCCTTGGGCATTCAGTACTTC.

J is TRBJ2-5 and V is TRBV25-1; D is perhaps TRBD2 (5 bases). With 1 base removed from V and 0 bases from J, the gap between germline ends came to 6 bases. Germline V gene data show CDR1 as MGHDK and CDR2 as SYGVNS. CDR3 length: 14 residues. The CDR3, as DNA: TGTGCCAGCAGTGAATCGGGGTACCAAGAGACCCAGTACTTC. It specifies CASSESGYQETQYF.

V usage is TRBV6-1 and J usage is TRBJ1-3; D is undetermined. The CDR3 extends over 13 amino acids. CDR1 is MNHNS, CDR2 SASEGT, per germline. The ends were cut back, 8 bases at V and 0 bases at J, with 8 bases in the middle. The chain's CDR3 is CASRRGSGNTIYF. CDR3 bases: TGTGCCAGCCGACGGGGCTCTGGAAACACCATATATTTT.

The chain recombines TRBV10-1 with TRBJ2-1; a weak D match, TRBD1 (5 bases). The germline gives CDR1 WNHNN, CDR2 SYGVQD (reference sequence). The CDR3 sequence is 14 residues long. The V gene lost 5 bases and the J gene lost 2 bases, with 10 bases spanning the gap. CDR3 nucleotide sequence: TGCGCCAGCAGTTGGGGCAGTCCCTACAATGAGCAGTTCTTC. It specifies CASSWGSPYNEQFF.

V gene TRBV5-1 combines with J gene TRBJ2-1; D is unclear. V was shortened by 6 bases and J by 7 bases, with 17 bases between the two germline ends. The V gene's germline CDR1 is SGHRS and CDR2 YFSETQ. The CDR3 covers 14 residues. CDR3 in amino acids: CASTDPSAFNEQFF. The CDR3 bases are TGCGCCAGCACCGACCCCTCGGCCTTTAATGAGCAGTTCTTC.

The chain joins TRBV9 to TRBJ2-1; TRBD2 matches at 12 bases. Germline V gene data show CDR1 as SGDLS and CDR2 as YYNGEE. CDR3 length equals 18 residues. V lost 0 bases and J lost 0; bases outside the gene matches: 4. This chain's CDR3 is CASSVGASGGASYNEQFF. In DNA form, the CDR3 reads TGTGCCAGCAGCGTAGGAGCTAGCGGGGGGGCCTCCTACAATGAGCAGTTCTTC.

V gene TRBV7-9 combines with J gene TRBJ1-6; possible D gene TRBD1, 5 bases. The CDR3 loop spans 14 amino acids. V shed 5 bases and J shed 9 bases, with 14 bases lying between them. Germline lookup yields CDR1 SEHNR and CDR2 FQNEAQ (reference sequence). This chain's CDR3 is CASSPRGETSPLHF. The CDR3 coding sequence is TGTGCCAGCAGCCCACGGGGGGAGACTTCACCCCTCCACTTT.

This clone has a single count. The rearrangement joins TRBV7-9 to TRBJ2-6; D unclear. The CDR3 runs to 14 residues. Germline V gives CDR1 SEHNR, CDR2 FQNEAQ (reference sequence). The V end was cut by 6 bases, the J end by 3 bases, with 9 bases between. DNA of the CDR3: TGTGCCAGCAGTTACCCTTTTGGGGCCAACGTCCTGACTTTC. Amino acid sequence: CASSYPFGANVLTF.

The chain combines TRBV5-1 with TRBJ2-7; possible D gene TRBD2, 7 bases. Trimming took 3 bases from V and 4 from J, leaving 29 bases between them. Germline assignment: CDR1 SGHRS and CDR2 YFSETQ. The CDR3 consists of 19 residues. CDR3 in DNA: TGCGCCAGCAGCTGCGGGGGCTTCGAAGGGGAGGGCCTTGAATACGAGCAGTACTTC. Translating it yields CASSCGGFEGEGLEYEQYF.